These T cell receptor beta chains were read from a single sample in a study of blood T cell repertoires in COVID-19. Sequencing used immunoSEQ multiplex PCR; TCRdb keeps in-frame clones, though not all of them. The sample consists of 37,000 or so clones, roughly 80% of them appearing once. Source material: peripheral blood. Receptors originate from a man aged 80 or over with active or convalescent COVID-19. Both conserved end residues are part of each CDR3. Each record gives: V gene, CDR3 protein.

>TRBV30
CAWSSFVQGYNNQPQHF
>TRBV9
CASSVASAPYEQYF
>TRBV24-1
CATSDLQYSFGLPDSGNTIYF
>TRBV4-3
CASSQHTGGPYNEQFF
>TRBV5-1
CASSSGTGLSYEQYF
>TRBV7-3
CASSVAGATGELFF
>TRBV27
CASSPGFGGESPLHF
>TRBV19
CASSPTGVEGEKLFF
>TRBV14
CASSLRSTGFPYEQYF
>TRBV29-1
CSAQGPMNTEAFF
>TRBV2
CASTDSATYEQYF
>TRBV7-8
CASGGVVRRDDTEAFF
>TRBV5-8
CASSLVRGQWQPQHF
>TRBV5-8
CASSPLPGTDTQYF
>TRBV27
CASTLRGGYEQYF
>TRBV25-1
CASSGTPNTEAFF
>TRBV5-8
CASSFTSESTQYF
>TRBV7-6
CASSTQMTGRRETQYF
>TRBV19
CASTFTGGGNTIYF
>TRBV29-1
CSVRDFYMNTEAFF
>TRBV11-3
CASSTTGGSGEQYF
>TRBV7-8
CASSSWTSGDNEQYF
>TRBV18
CASSPFASLTSGSQETQYF
>TRBV2
CASIRGGFEAFF
>TRBV7-6
CASSPRGGFTDTQYF
>TRBV5-1
CASSRQASSYEQYF
>TRBV5-6
CASSLTGTGGTEAFF
>TRBV19
CASGLPGQGRDTNEKLFF
>TRBV4-3
CASSQVFGESYNEQFF
>TRBV20-1
CSASDRENQPQHF
>TRBV11-3
CASSKSGAYEQYF
>TRBV18
CASSTGPGGTDTQYF
>TRBV5-1
CASSIGQPTVYEQYF
>TRBV6-1
CASSEALGQDYGYTF
>TRBV10-3
CAISGGLAGANEQFF
>TRBV15
CATSRDPLRQISGNTIYF
>TRBV6-5
CASSTQGDTIYEQYF
>TRBV11-2
CASSSNRAGEAFF
>TRBV19
CASSKVGGGETQYF
>TRBV3-1/TRBV3-2
CASSPGNGGASGNTIYF
>TRBV5-1
CASSLLGAGRQETQYF
>TRBV9
CASSVELGAEEQYF
>TRBV7-8
CASSLAGRYGYTF
>TRBV18
CASSGQGGGSMNTEAFF
>TRBV19
CASSIAGLAGSTDTQYF
>TRBV7-8
CASSQISRANYGYTF
>TRBV7-2
CASSLGLQGAPEAFF
>TRBV5-1
CASSLRDSRGSGANVLTF
>TRBV12-3/TRBV12-4
CASSRRNPETQYF
>TRBV4-3
CASSRGATSGSYEQYF
>TRBV6-2/TRBV6-3
CASSPYPDRGGANVLTF
>TRBV7-3
CASSISGTEFTYEQYF
>TRBV19
CASSIPGLAEDAQYF
>TRBV9
CASSASSGVGGEQYF
>TRBV11-2
CASSLQGALDEQFF
>TRBV19
CASSNTGETYGYTF
>TRBV30
CAQKGTGNSPLHF